This record concerns one T cell receptor beta chain sequence. TCRdb derives one entry per CDR3 protein from the 5' RACE reads, leaving out DNA. The sample shows approximately 330,000 distinct CDR3 sequences, and around 2% sits with its ten largest clones. This CDR3 region has 13 residues. The germline CDR1 and CDR2 sequences are MNHEY and SVGEGT. This sample was taken from a study of monozygotic twins with inflammatory bowel disease. This chain joins TRBV6-2 or TRBV6-3 and TRBJ1-5; checking the TCRdb D call of TRBD1 is not possible without DNA. This sequence originates from a human donor with ulcerative colitis or Crohn's disease, or a healthy co-twin of an affected twin (not recorded which). Sequencing was done on a sample of blood. CDR3 in amino acids: CATLGVSNQPQHF.